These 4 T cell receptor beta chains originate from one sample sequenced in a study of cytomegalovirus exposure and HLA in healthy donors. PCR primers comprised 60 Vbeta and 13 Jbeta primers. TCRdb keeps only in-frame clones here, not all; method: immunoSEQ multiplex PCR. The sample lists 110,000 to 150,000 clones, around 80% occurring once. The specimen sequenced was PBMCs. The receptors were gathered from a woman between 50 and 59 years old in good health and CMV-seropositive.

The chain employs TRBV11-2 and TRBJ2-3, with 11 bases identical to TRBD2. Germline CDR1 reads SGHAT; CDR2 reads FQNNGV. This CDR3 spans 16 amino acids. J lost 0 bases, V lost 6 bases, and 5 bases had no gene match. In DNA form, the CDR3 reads TGTGCCAGCAGAAGACTAGCGGGGAGCAGCACAGATACGCAGTATTTT. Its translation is CASRRLAGSSTDTQYF.

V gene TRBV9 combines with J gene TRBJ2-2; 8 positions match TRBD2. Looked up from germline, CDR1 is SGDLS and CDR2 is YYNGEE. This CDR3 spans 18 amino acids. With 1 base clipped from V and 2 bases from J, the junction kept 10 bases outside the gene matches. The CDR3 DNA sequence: TGTGCCAGCAGCGTACCCCCGGGAGGGGGGACCAACACCGGGGAGCTGTTTTTT. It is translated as CASSVPPGGGTNTGELFF.

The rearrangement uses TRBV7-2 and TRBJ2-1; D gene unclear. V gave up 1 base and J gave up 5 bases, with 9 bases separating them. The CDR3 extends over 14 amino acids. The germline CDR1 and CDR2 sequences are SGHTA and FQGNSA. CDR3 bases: TGTGCCAGCAGCTTAGAAGCGCCTAACAATGAGCAGTTCTTC. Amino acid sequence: CASSLEAPNNEQFF.

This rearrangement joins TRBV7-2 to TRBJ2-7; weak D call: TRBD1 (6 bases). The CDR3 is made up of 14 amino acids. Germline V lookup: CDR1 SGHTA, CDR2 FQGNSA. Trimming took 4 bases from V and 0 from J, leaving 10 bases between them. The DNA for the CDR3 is TGTGCCAGCAGCTCCCAGGGGAGCTCCTACGAGCAGTACTTC. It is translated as CASSSQGSSYEQYF.